The sequence of this T cell receptor beta chain was determined in a study of CD8+ T cells in alopecia areata. Worth noting for this clone: Its target is not known.

The V end lost 3 bases, the J end lost 8 bases, and 10 bases lay between the germline ends. Germline-derived CDR1 and CDR2 are SEHNR and FQNEAQ (reference sequence). CDR3 size: 12 residues. Study conclusions and caveats: Clarity of TCR sharing across patients fell short of that in mice, possibly HLA-related.

CD4+ and CD8+ T cells were sorted from PBMCs. RNA was isolated and reverse transcribed to cDNA, the sequencing template. Here immunoSEQ multiplex PCR was the method, and the copy in TCRdb shows in-frame clones only, minus some. The data show about 140,000 clones, about three fifths seen once. The source of this sequence is a human donor in good health. The sequenced material came from CD4+ T cells sorted from blood. The rearrangement links TRBV7-9 to TRBJ1-1, with D possibly TRBD1 on 6 matching bases. As DNA, the CDR3 is TGTGCCAGCAGCTTCTCCGGGACAGAAGCTTTCTTT. Protein product: CASSFSGTEAFF.